A single sample gave rise to the 10 T cell receptor beta chains below, sequenced in a study of T-cell reconstitution after alpha-beta-depleted transplantation in children (dated by TCRdb to the mid-2010s). Library preparation was by PCR. Reads for this sample came from an Illumina HiSeq 2500. TCR libraries were prepared with molecular barcoding, using unique molecular identifiers to normalize TCRbeta repertoire quantification. TCRdb passed the public sequencing reads through fastp at Q25 and MiXCR, retaining productive beta sequences. One record per CDR3 amino acid sequence lists the most common genes and DNA. For this sample there are around 600,000 distinct CDR3 sequences; 8% to 11% appear just once. Less than 5% of the sample is in the top ten clones. The material sequenced was PBMCs from the stem cell graft donor, taken from the stem cell graft. The receptors stem from a human donor who donated a stem cell graft to a child with acute myeloid leukemia.

This clonotype was counted at least ten times. The CDR3 is CATSRTGGSYNEQFF. The CDR3 coding sequence is TGTGCCACCAGCAGGACGGGGGGCTCCTACAATGAGCAGTTCTTC. The chain couples TRBV15 to TRBJ2-1; 7 bases line up with TRBD2. The CDR3 is made up of 15 amino acids. CDR1 is LNHNV, CDR2 YYDKDF, per germline (reference sequence). The junction had 2 bases not matched to a gene; V was cut back by 3 bases and J by 0 bases.

This sequence joins TRBV5-6 and TRBJ2-5; TRBD1 aligns across 9 bases. V shed 3 bases and J 4 bases; nucleotides not matched to a gene: 7. Germline V gene lookup returns CDR1 SGHDT and CDR2 YYEEEE. CDR3 length: 15 amino acids. CDR3: CASSSDRGAGETQYF. CDR3 DNA: TGTGCCAGCAGCTCGGACAGGGGCGCAGGAGAGACCCAGTACTTC.

A single count supports this clonotype. This chain joins TRBV14 and TRBJ1-2, with D maybe TRBD1 (5 bases). V dropped 1 base and J dropped 5 bases, with 26 bases sitting between them. The CDR3 has 19 residues. Germline CDR1 reads SGHDN; CDR2 reads FVKESK. The CDR3 is CASSQGGPSSGTVEYGYTF. CDR3 coding DNA: TGTGCCAGCAGCCAAGGCGGCCCCAGCAGCGGGACGGTGGAATATGGCTACACCTTC.

This clonotype turned up a few times. CDR3 DNA sequence: TGTGCCAGCAAGTTTAGGGGGAGGACGGCTGAAGCTTTCTTT. Protein product: CASKFRGRTAEAFF. The rearrangement joins TRBV28 to TRBJ1-1, with a possible D match to TRBD1 (6 bases). Trimming shortened V by 7 bases and J by 6 bases, and 18 bases separated the two germline ends. This CDR3 contains 14 residues. Germline V gene sequence: CDR1 MDHEN, CDR2 SYDVKM. Variable domain in full (rest from reference TRBV28 and TRBJ1-1): DVKVTQSSRYLVKRTGEKVFLECVQDMDHENMFWYRQDPGLGLRLIYFSYDVKMKEKGDIPEGYSVSREKKERFSLILESASTNQTSMYLCASKFRGRTAEAFFGQGTRLTVV.

This clonotype was counted at least ten times. The chain employs TRBV20-1 and TRBJ2-3; 12 bases map to TRBD2. The CDR3 runs 15 residues. The V and J ends lost 6 bases and 0 bases, in that order; junction bases with no gene match: 4. Germline V gene data show CDR1 as DFQATT and CDR2 as SNEGSKA (reference sequence). CDR3: CSAAGTSGSTDTQYF. CDR3 coding DNA: TGCAGTGCCGCAGGGACTAGCGGGAGCACAGATACGCAGTATTTT.

This clonotype was recorded a few times. J is TRBJ2-5 and V is TRBV29-1; no definite D call. Germline V lookup: CDR1 SQVTM, CDR2 ANQGSEA. Trimming shortened V by 7 bases and J by 0 bases, and 9 bases separated the two germline ends. The CDR3 is made up of 12 amino acids. The CDR3: CSGRLDQETQYF. CDR3 nucleotide sequence: TGCAGCGGCCGACTTGACCAAGAGACCCAGTACTTC.

The V call is TRBV6-5, the J call TRBJ2-5; weak D call: TRBD1 (5 bases). This CDR3 spans 14 amino acids. V shed 0 bases and J shed 1 base, with 6 bases lying between them. Germline V gene data show CDR1 as MNHEY and CDR2 as SVGAGI. In nucleotides, the CDR3 is TGTGCCAGCAGTTACTCGGACACCCAAGAGACCCAGTACTTC. As protein: CASSYSDTQETQYF.

The table lists this clonotype with a few counts. This sequence joins TRBV20-1 and TRBJ2-1, with 10 nucleotides matching TRBD2. The V gene's germline CDR1 is DFQATT and CDR2 SNEGSKA (reference sequence). Unmatched junction bases numbered 8, after V lost 3 bases and J lost 6 bases. CDR3 size: 15 residues. In DNA, the CDR3 is TGCAGTGCTAGGACTAGCGGGTTGGGAGGCAATGAGCAGTTCTTC. As protein: CSARTSGLGGNEQFF.

In this sample, this clonotype turned up a few times. V gene TRBV7-8 combines with J gene TRBJ2-2, with D unclear. V lost 8 bases and J lost 3, with 10 bases in between. The germline V gene encodes CDR1 SGHVS and CDR2 FQNEAQ. This CDR3 contains 13 residues. The CDR3 protein is CASPPQDTGELFF. CDR3 nucleotide sequence: TGTGCCAGCCCCCCCCAGGACACCGGGGAGCTGTTTTTT.

This clonotype came up a few times. This chain uses TRBV7-9 with TRBJ1-1; no definite D call. V was clipped by 2 bases and J by 3 bases, with 10 bases between them. CDR3 length: 14 amino acids. From germline, CDR1 is SEHNR and CDR2 FQNEAQ (reference sequence). CDR3 sequence (DNA): TGTGCCAGCAGCTTATGGATCGCGGACACTGAAGCTTTCTTT. Protein product: CASSLWIADTEAFF.